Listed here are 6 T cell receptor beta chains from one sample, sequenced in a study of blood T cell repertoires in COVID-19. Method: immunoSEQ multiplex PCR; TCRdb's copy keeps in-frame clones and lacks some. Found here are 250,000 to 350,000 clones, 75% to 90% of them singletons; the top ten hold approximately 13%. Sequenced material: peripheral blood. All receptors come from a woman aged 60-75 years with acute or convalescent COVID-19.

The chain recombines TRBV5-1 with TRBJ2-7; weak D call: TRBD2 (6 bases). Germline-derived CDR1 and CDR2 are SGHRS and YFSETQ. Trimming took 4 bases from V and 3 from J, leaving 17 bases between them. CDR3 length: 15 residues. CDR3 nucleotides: TGCGCCAGCAGCCTCCTAGCGACCGTTAACTACGAGCAGTACTTC. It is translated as CASSLLATVNYEQYF.

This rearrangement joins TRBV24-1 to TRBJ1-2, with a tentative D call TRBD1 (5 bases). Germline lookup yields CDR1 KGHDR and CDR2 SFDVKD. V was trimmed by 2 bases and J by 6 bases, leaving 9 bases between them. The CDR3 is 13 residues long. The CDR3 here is CATSDSVGDGYTF. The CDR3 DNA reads TGTGCCACCAGTGATTCGGTAGGGGATGGCTACACCTTC.

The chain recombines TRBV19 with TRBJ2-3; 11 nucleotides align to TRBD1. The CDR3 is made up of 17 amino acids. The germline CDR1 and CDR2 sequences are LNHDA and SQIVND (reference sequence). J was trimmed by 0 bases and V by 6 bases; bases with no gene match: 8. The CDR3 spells CASSRPGTGGSTDTQYF. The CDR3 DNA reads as TGTGCCAGTAGCCGTCCCGGGACAGGGGGTAGCACAGATACGCAGTATTTT.

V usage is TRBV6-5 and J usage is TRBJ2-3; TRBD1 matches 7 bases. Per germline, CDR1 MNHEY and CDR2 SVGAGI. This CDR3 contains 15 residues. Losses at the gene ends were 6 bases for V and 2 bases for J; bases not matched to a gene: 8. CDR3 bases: TGTGCCAGCAGGGCACAGGGGTGGGTCACAGATACGCAGTATTTT. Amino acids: CASRAQGWVTDTQYF.

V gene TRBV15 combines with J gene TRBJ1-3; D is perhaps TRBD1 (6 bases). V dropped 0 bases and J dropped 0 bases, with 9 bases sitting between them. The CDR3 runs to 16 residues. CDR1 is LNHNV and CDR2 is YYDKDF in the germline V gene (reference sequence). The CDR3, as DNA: TGTGCCACCAGCAGAGATCCAGGGGCCTCTGGAAACACCATATATTTT. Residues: CATSRDPGASGNTIYF.

The CDR3 nucleotides are TGTGCCAGCAGTTTAGATCCCTTTAGTGAAGGGGCAGTGGGAGAGACCCAGTACTTC. This gives the protein CASSLDPFSEGAVGETQYF. The V gene is TRBV28, the J gene TRBJ2-5; D is perhaps TRBD1 (5 bases). Trimming left V 2 bases short and J 4 bases short, with 26 bases between. The CDR3 runs to 19 residues. Germline V gene data show CDR1 as MDHEN and CDR2 as SYDVKM.